A single T cell receptor beta chain is shown here with its context. The antigen it recognizes is unknown. Base qualities are missing; no much larger clone stands one base away. TCRbeta CDR3 regions were amplified from genomic DNA by means of the immunoSEQ Assay, a bias-controlled multiplex PCR. Turning to the authors' computational methods: Nucleated cell counts per sample were estimated from amplification of reference gene primers within the assay. Sequence reads were collapsed and filtered to measure the absolute abundance of every unique TCRbeta CDR3 rearrangement. For each sample, productive Simpson clonality was calculated by taking the square root of Simpson's diversity index across productive rearrangements. The table comes from immuneACCESS by way of TCRdb, which keeps in-frame sequences with V and J called. Part of the clones is missing from these tables; in studies checked, under half for an unresolved V gene and the rest for unknown reasons. The V and J calls and clone size were taken over from that table, and D and trimming were inferred from the DNA. The sample records some 140,000 clones, 80% to 90% of which are singletons. Clones ranked in the top ten supply around 2.3% of the sample.

The sample belongs to a study of blood T cell repertoires in COVID-19 (dated by TCRdb to 2020 to 2022). About the study as a whole: Samples covering the acute and convalescent phases of COVID-19 were provided by collaborators in the United States, Italy and Spain. The material from the prospective study consisted of cDNA or gDNA derived from T cells, B-cell-depleted T cells, or PBMCs. The dataset comprised deeply sampled blood TCRbeta repertoires from subjects exposed to, actively infected with, or recovered from COVID-19. A freely available public database, intended as a resource for researchers studying the immune response to SARS-CoV-2, is where the repertoires were released. Samples came from the ongoing ImmuneRACE study (first 160 participants) plus 1,254 subjects from 6 global collaborators. Sample metadata almost always included a de-identified subject ID, COVID-19 status, age in years and sex. Where available, HLA class I and class II types were obtained from metadata supplied by the sample provider rather than from assay-based typing. Study-level results and caveats: Clinical and demographic metadata were provided uncurated, with the amount varying by source and participant.

Each collaborating institution followed its own protocols to collect whole blood in K2EDTA tubes. For TCRbeta analysis, collaborators shipped samples in one of three forms: frozen whole blood, isolated PBMCs, or DNA extracted from either of those sample types. The junction carries 9 bases between V and J, which are trimmed by 0 bases and 3 bases respectively. The CDR3 goes from the cysteine to the phenylalanine over 14 residues. Only the CDR3 portion is preserved as DNA: 42 bases, with reading frame beginning at the first base. CDR1 is given as MNHNY and CDR2 as SVGAGI, both from the germline V gene (reference sequence).

This receptor chain uses TRBV6-6 and TRBJ2-7; a tentative D call is TRBD1 (6 bases match). The TCR sequence derives from a man aged 45-60 years with active COVID-19. The sample taken for sequencing was peripheral blood. In nucleotides, the sequence is TGTGCCAGCAGTTACTCAATACAGGGCTACGAGCAGTACTTC. The resulting protein is CASSYSIQGYEQYF.